Listed here are 26 T cell receptor beta chains from one sample, sequenced in a study of cytomegalovirus exposure and HLA in healthy donors. Vbeta (60) and Jbeta (13) primers were used in the PCR. Assay used: immunoSEQ multiplex PCR; TCRdb lists only in-frame clones, some missing. The table records 140,000 to 150,000 clones, roughly 9.8% of them present only once. The sample comprised PBMCs. Every receptor here comes from a man in his fifties or sixties in good health and CMV-seronegative.

This clone was found many times. CDR3 nucleotides: TGTGCCAGCAGTTTACAGGGAGAGGAGGAGACCCAGTACTTC. Its protein is CASSLQGEEETQYF. The chain recombines TRBV6-5 with TRBJ2-5; TRBD1 might be the D (6 bases). This CDR3 is built from 14 residues. V gave up 4 bases and J gave up 5 bases, with 14 bases separating them. The germline V gene has CDR1 MNHEY and CDR2 SVGAGI.

Remarks on this clone: Other nucleotide sequences in the sample specify the same CDR3. V gene TRBV5-4 combines with J gene TRBJ1-5, with D tentatively TRBD1 (6 bases). The CDR3 is made up of 14 amino acids. The V gene's germline CDR1 is SGHNT and CDR2 YYREEE (reference sequence). The V end was cut by 3 bases, the J end by 0 bases, with 7 bases between. CDR3 loop: CASSSQGSNQPQHF. The CDR3 DNA is TGTGCCAGCAGCTCACAGGGTAGCAATCAGCCCCAGCATTTT.

The V gene is TRBV30, the J gene TRBJ1-2; TRBD1 matches at 7 bases. The CDR3 covers 13 residues. Germline V lookup: CDR1 GTSNPN, CDR2 SVGIG (reference sequence). V lost 5 bases and J lost 4; bases outside the gene matches: 7. CDR3 nucleotide sequence: TGTGCCTGGGACAGGGTTGTAGGCTATGGCTACACCTTC. As protein: CAWDRVVGYGYTF.

The chain uses TRBV2 and TRBJ1-2, with D hard to call. The CDR3 loop spans 13 amino acids. The V end lost 4 bases, the J end lost 7 bases, and 13 bases lay between the germline ends. Germline assignment: CDR1 SNHLY and CDR2 FYNNEI. The CDR3 here is CASSVSSGGGYTF. The CDR3 DNA sequence: TGTGCCAGCAGTGTAAGCTCCGGAGGTGGCTACACCTTC.

This clone was observed a few times. V usage is TRBV30 and J usage is TRBJ2-1; perhaps TRBD2 as D (5 bases). V was clipped by 4 bases and J by 0 bases, with 13 bases between them. This CDR3 spans 15 amino acids. Germline V gene data show CDR1 as GTSNPN and CDR2 as SVGIG (reference sequence). As DNA, the CDR3 is TGTGCCTGGACAACCAAAGCGGCCTCCTACAATGAGCAGTTCTTC. Translated: CAWTTKAASYNEQFF. Using reference TRBV30 and TRBJ2-1 for the parts outside the CDR3, the full variable domain is SQTIHQWPATLVQPVGSPLSLECTVEGTSNPNLYWYRQAAGRGLQLLFYSVGIGQISSEVPQNLSASRPQDRQFILSSKKLLLSDSGFYLCAWTTKAASYNEQFFGPGTRLTVL.

The chain links TRBV2 to TRBJ2-7; TRBD2 matches 9 bases. CDR1 and CDR2 from the germline V gene are SNHLY and FYNNEI. This CDR3 is built from 14 residues. For the CDR3, the DNA is TGTGCTTCGACTGGGGCGGGGGGGCCAAGGGAGCAGTACTTC. Amino acid sequence: CASTGAGGPREQYF.

This clone showed up just a few times. This chain uses TRBV6-1 with TRBJ2-5; D is ambiguous. This CDR3 is built from 13 residues. Germline V lookup: CDR1 MNHNS, CDR2 SASEGT. The V end was cut by 2 bases, the J end by 2 bases, with 6 bases between. The CDR3 spells CASSESDQETQYF. CDR3 nucleotide sequence: TGTGCCAGCAGTGAAAGCGATCAAGAGACCCAGTACTTC.

This clone has just a few counts. The chain has TRBV2 and TRBJ1-4, with 9 positions matching TRBD1. V lost 1 base and J lost 11; bases outside the gene matches: 11. This CDR3 is 16 amino acids long. Per germline, CDR1 SNHLY and CDR2 FYNNEI. The CDR3 DNA reads as TGTGCCAGCAGTGAAGACCTGGGACAGGGTTGGCGGAAACTGTTTTTT. Protein sequence: CASSEDLGQGWRKLFF.

This clone has more than one count but fewer than ten. This rearrangement joins TRBV7-3 to TRBJ2-3, with TRBD1 matching 8 bases. Germline trimming cut 4 bases from V and 5 bases from J; bases unmatched to any gene: 11. The CDR3 loop spans 16 amino acids. CDR1 is SGHTA and CDR2 is FQGTGA in the germline V gene. For the CDR3, the DNA is TGTGCCAGCAGCTCCCAGGGGGCCGCGAGGAAAGATACGCAGTATTTT. This translates into CASSSQGAARKDTQYF. The whole variable domain, remainder taken from reference TRBV7-3 and TRBJ2-3, is GAGVSQTPSNKVTEKGKYVELRCDPISGHTALYWYRQSLGQGPEFLIYFQGTGAADDSGLPNDRFFAVRPEGSVSTLKIQRTERGDSAVYLCASSSQGAARKDTQYFGPGTRLTVL.

The chain uses TRBV18 and TRBJ1-6; D call uncertain. This CDR3 region has 15 residues. The ends were cut back, 8 bases at V and 7 bases at J, with 18 bases in the middle. CDR1 and CDR2 (germline): KGHSH, LQKENI. CDR3 amino acids: CASGERQAVNSPLHF. The CDR3 region has the DNA TGTGCCAGCGGGGAGCGGCAGGCGGTAAATTCACCCCTCCACTTT.

The V call is TRBV11-2, the J call TRBJ2-2; TRBD2 matches at 11 bases. Germline trimming cut 4 bases from V and 1 base from J; bases unmatched to any gene: 5. The CDR3 consists of 17 residues. Germline V gene lookup returns CDR1 SGHAT and CDR2 FQNNGV. The CDR3 reads CASSSTGTSGNTGELFF. CDR3 nucleotides: TGTGCCAGCAGCTCTACCGGGACTAGCGGGAACACCGGGGAGCTGTTTTTT.

The V and J genes are TRBV10-3 and TRBJ2-3; 10 bases map to TRBD2. The length of the CDR3 is 16 residues. Looked up from germline, CDR1 is ENHRY and CDR2 is SYGVKD. V lost 2 bases, J lost 6 bases, and 8 bases stayed unmatched. The CDR3 DNA sequence: TGTGCCATCAGTGAGGTGACTAGCGGGCCGATGGATACGCAGTATTTT. It specifies CAISEVTSGPMDTQYF.

This clone has more than one count but fewer than ten. V and J are TRBV7-9 and TRBJ2-3, with 10 bases that match TRBD2. The CDR3 runs 14 residues. Germline V lookup: CDR1 SEHNR, CDR2 FQNEAQ (reference sequence). J gave up 9 bases and V 5 bases, and 8 bases lay outside the gene matches. The CDR3 loop reads CASSQSSGGQTQYF. The CDR3 region has the DNA TGTGCCAGCAGCCAGTCTAGCGGGGGACAAACGCAGTATTTT.

The CDR3 DNA follows: TGTGCCTGGAGTACAACTAGCGGCGTTTACGAGCAGTACTTC. This encodes CAWSTTSGVYEQYF. The V gene is TRBV30, the J gene TRBJ2-7; TRBD2 aligns across 8 bases. This CDR3 contains 14 residues. In germline, CDR1 is GTSNPN, CDR2 SVGIG (reference sequence). The V gene end was trimmed by 2 bases and the J gene end by 4 bases; junction bases not matched to a gene: 7.

This clone has just a few counts. V gene TRBV14 combines with J gene TRBJ2-7; D unresolved. Germline assignment: CDR1 SGHDN and CDR2 FVKESK. V gave up 0 bases and J gave up 6 bases, with 6 bases separating them. The CDR3 extends over 12 amino acids. The CDR3 protein is CASSQDPLEQYF. For the CDR3, the DNA is TGTGCCAGCAGCCAAGATCCTCTCGAGCAGTACTTC.

V and J are TRBV5-8 and TRBJ1-2, with D maybe TRBD1 (6 bases). The CDR3 is 16 amino acids. The germline V and J ends were trimmed by 0 bases and 2 bases, with 14 bases remaining between them. Germline lookup yields CDR1 SGHTS and CDR2 YDEGEE. CDR3 loop: CASSLALGALNYGYTF. In nucleotides, the CDR3 is TGTGCCAGCAGCTTGGCTTTGGGGGCGTTGAACTATGGCTACACCTTC.

This clone appeared a few times. The chain links TRBV2 to TRBJ2-1; D is perhaps TRBD2 (6 bases). The V gene's germline CDR1 is SNHLY and CDR2 FYNNEI. The V end lost 2 bases, the J end lost 3 bases, and 11 bases lay between the germline ends. This CDR3 has 15 residues. CDR3 sequence: CASSERLGGYNEQFF. In DNA form, the CDR3 reads TGTGCCAGCAGTGAAAGGTTGGGGGGCTACAATGAGCAGTTCTTC.

The genes are TRBV4-1 and TRBJ2-7; possible D gene TRBD2, 6 bases. The germline CDR1 and CDR2 sequences are MGHRA and YSYEKL. The CDR3 extends over 14 amino acids. Trimming stripped 6 bases from V and 1 base from J, with 13 bases between. In nucleotides, the CDR3 is TGCGCCAGCAGTGAGCTTAGCGGTTCCTACGAGCAGTACTTC. It codes for CASSELSGSYEQYF.

J is TRBJ1-3 and V is TRBV15, with no clear D. Per the germline V gene, CDR1 is LNHNV and CDR2 is YYDKDF (reference sequence). Trimming took 0 bases from V and 0 from J, leaving 15 bases between them. This CDR3 is built from 18 residues. The CDR3 is CATSRDRFGASSGNTIYF. The CDR3 DNA is TGTGCCACCAGCAGAGATAGGTTCGGCGCTAGCTCTGGAAACACCATATATTTT. The complete variable domain, with remaining parts taken from reference TRBV15 and TRBJ1-3, reads DAMVIQNPRYQVTQFGKPVTLSCSQTLNHNVMYWYQQKSSQAPKLLFHYYDKDFNNEADTPDNFQSRRPNTSFCFLDIRSPGLGDTAMYLCATSRDRFGASSGNTIYFGEGSWLTVV.

The V gene is TRBV7-8, the J gene TRBJ1-6; 7 bases fit TRBD1. The germline CDR1 and CDR2 sequences are SGHVS and FQNEAQ. With 5 bases clipped from V and 5 bases from J, the junction kept 6 bases outside the gene matches. The CDR3 has 15 amino acids. As DNA, the CDR3 is TGTGCCAGCAGCCGGGACAGAAATAATAATTCACCCCTCCACTTT. Translating gives CASSRDRNNNSPLHF.

There are a few counts of this clone. V usage is TRBV6-5 and J usage is TRBJ1-2; 7 bases are shared with TRBD1. CDR1 MNHEY and CDR2 SVGAGI come from the germline V gene. The J segment lost 4 bases and the V segment lost 5 bases, leaving 4 bases of the junction unmatched. The CDR3 has 13 amino acids. In nucleotides, the CDR3 is TGTGCCAGCAGTGGCCGGGACAGCTATGGCTACACCTTC. Its translation: CASSGRDSYGYTF.

This clone was counted only a few times. CDR3 nucleotide sequence: TGTGCCAGTAGAGCCCCCGGGACAACCTACGAGCAGTACTTC. It codes for CASRAPGTTYEQYF. The chain employs TRBV19 and TRBJ2-7; perhaps TRBD1 as D (6 bases). CDR3 size: 14 residues. CDR1 is LNHDA and CDR2 is SQIVND in the germline V gene (reference sequence). Trimming stripped 6 bases from V and 2 bases from J, with 14 bases between. The variable domain in full, completed from reference TRBV19 and TRBJ2-7, reads DGGITQSPKYLFRKEGQNVTLSCEQNLNHDAMYWYRQDPGQGLRLIYYSQIVNDFQKGDIAEGYSVSREKKESFPLTVTSAQKNPTAFYLCASRAPGTTYEQYFGPGTRLTVT.

This clone was observed a handful of times. The V gene is TRBV6-1, the J gene TRBJ1-2, with 9 bases that match TRBD1. V trimming: 6 bases; J trimming: 4 bases; junction bases outside the gene matches: 9. The CDR3 is made up of 15 amino acids. Germline-derived CDR1 and CDR2 are MNHNS and SASEGT. CDR3 sequence: CASRLPGQGSYGYTF. CDR3 nucleotides: TGTGCCAGCAGGCTCCCGGGACAGGGATCCTATGGCTACACCTTC.

The CDR3 DNA reads as TGCAGCGTGGGGACAGTCATGAACACTGAAGCTTTCTTT. It is translated as CSVGTVMNTEAFF. The gene calls are TRBV29-1 and TRBJ1-1, with 7 bases identical to TRBD1. The CDR3 extends over 13 amino acids. Looked up from germline, CDR1 is SQVTM and CDR2 is ANQGSEA. Germline trimming cut 6 bases from V and 0 bases from J; bases unmatched to any gene: 4.

In this sample, this clone turned up a few times. The genes are TRBV27 and TRBJ1-4; the D gene is possibly TRBD1 (6 bases). V was shortened by 5 bases and J by 8 bases, with 18 bases between the two germline ends. Germline V gives CDR1 MNHEY, CDR2 SMNVEV (reference sequence). The CDR3 length is 15 residues. The CDR3 loop reads CASSPTGTYGEKLFF. The CDR3 DNA is TGTGCCAGCAGTCCCACAGGGACCTATGGAGAAAAACTGTTTTTT.

This sequence joins TRBV7-6 and TRBJ2-1; 7 bases are a match to TRBD1. Per the germline V gene, CDR1 is SGHVS and CDR2 is FNYEAQ. This CDR3 has 16 amino acids. J lost 3 bases, V lost 5 bases, and 10 bases had no gene match. The CDR3, as DNA: TGTGCCAGCAGCCTAGACTTACAGGGGAACTACAATGAGCAGTTCTTC. It codes for CASSLDLQGNYNEQFF.